A selection of T cell receptor beta chains follows, all from one sample in a study of shared clonotypes between healthy human individuals. Some clones are missing from TCRdb's copy, which holds only in-frame ones; the method was immunoSEQ multiplex PCR. The sample shows about 2.3 million clones, less than 95% of them seen only once. Sequencing was carried out using naive CD4+ T cells from PBMCs. The receptors stem from a man aged 18 to 29 in good health. Some clones in this sample may be carry-over from other donors' samples. Both conserved end residues are part of each CDR3. Each record gives: CDR3 DNA, CDR3 protein, D gene, V gene, J gene, clone size. D genes are given only for firm matches. Where a row states a size, it is once, few, many or the class of an expanded clone; other rows omit it.

TGTGCCAGCAGCGTTTATGGGACAGGGCTCGGGGGCTACACCTTC	CASSVYGTGLGGYTF	TRBD1	TRBV9	TRBJ1-2	.
TGTGCCAGCAGTTACTCCCGGGGCGAGACCCAGTACTTC	CASSYSRGETQYF	.	TRBV6-6	TRBJ2-5	.
TGTGCCAGCAGTTTCTTCGGGAGGGCCAACGGGGAGCTGTTTTTT	CASSFFGRANGELFF	TRBD2	TRBV28	TRBJ2-2	.
TGCGCCAGCAGTCAATCGCTCAGGGGGCGGAACACCGGGGAGCTGTTTTTT	CASSQSLRGRNTGELFF	TRBD1	TRBV23-1	TRBJ2-2	.
TGTGCCAGCAGCTTAGGGGGCGGGTCTGGGGAGACCCAGTACTTC	CASSLGGGSGETQYF	.	TRBV7-9	TRBJ2-5	.
TGTGCCAGCAGCGCGACAGGGACCTACGAGCAGTACTTC	CASSATGTYEQYF	TRBD1	TRBV7-8	TRBJ2-7	.
TGTGCCAGCAGTTTAATGGGGGGGGGAATGACGGGTGGTCAGCCCCAGCATTTT	CASSLMGGGMTGGQPQHF	.	TRBV28	TRBJ1-5	.
TGTGCCTGGAGTGGACTAGCGGGAGCGGAGACCCAGTACTTC	CAWSGLAGAETQYF	TRBD2	TRBV30	TRBJ2-5	.
TGCGCCAGCAGCTTGGTACAGGGGGCGTCGAATCTAGCTTTCTTT	CASSLVQGASNLAFF	TRBD1	TRBV5-1	TRBJ1-1	.
TGTGCCAGCAGCCAAGACCCCCCTGGCGGGAGCACAGATACGCAGTATTTT	CASSQDPPGGSTDTQYF	.	TRBV4-2	TRBJ2-3	.
TGTGCCAGCAGTGGGACATCGAGCTATGGCTACACCTTC	CASSGTSSYGYTF	.	TRBV25-1	TRBJ1-2	.
TGTGCCAGCAGCTTTAAAGCGGGAGGGCCACACGAGCAGTACTTC	CASSFKAGGPHEQYF	TRBD2	TRBV5-4	TRBJ2-7	.
TGTGCCAGCAGCGTAGCTGGGCTAGCGACCGGGGAGCTGTTTTTT	CASSVAGLATGELFF	.	TRBV9	TRBJ2-2	.
TGCAGCGTTGGGGGACTTCTAGTCAACGAGCAGTACTTC	CSVGGLLVNEQYF	.	TRBV29-1	TRBJ2-7	.
TGCGCCAGCAGCTTGGCTGAGGGCCCCACCGGGGAGCTGTTTTTT	CASSLAEGPTGELFF	.	TRBV5-1	TRBJ2-2	.
TGCGCCAGCAGCCCCCCGATAGGCGGGAGCAGGAATGAGCAGTTCTTC	CASSPPIGGSRNEQFF	TRBD2	TRBV4-1	TRBJ2-1	.
TGTGCCATCAGCAGATTCGTGGGACAGGGACTTGAACAGTTCGGCTACACCTTC	CAISRFVGQGLEQFGYTF	TRBD1	TRBV10-3	TRBJ1-2	.
TGTGCTAGTGGTTTGGGAACAGTGGGGACAGGGGACAATGAGCAGTTCTTC	CASGLGTVGTGDNEQFF	TRBD1	TRBV12-5	TRBJ2-1	once
TGTGCCAGCAGCTTGGAGGTGGGGCGCCAGAACACTGAAGCTTTCTTT	CASSLEVGRQNTEAFF	.	TRBV5-4	TRBJ1-1	.
TGTGCCAGCAGTTCTCAGGGGACAAACACTGAAGCTTTCTTT	CASSSQGTNTEAFF	.	TRBV28	TRBJ1-1	.
TGTGCCAGCAGTTTATCCTCGGTCCGAGTAGGGCGGGAGAAATACGAGCAGTACTTC	CASSLSSVRVGREKYEQYF	TRBD2	TRBV27	TRBJ2-7	.
TGTGCCAGCAGCCAGGGAAGGGGATTTGGCTACACCTTC	CASSQGRGFGYTF	.	TRBV4-2	TRBJ1-2	.
TGCGCCAGCAGGTTTAGGGTCTGGGACCGAAGCTACGAGCAGTACTTC	CASRFRVWDRSYEQYF	.	TRBV4-1	TRBJ2-7	once
TGTGCCAGCAGCTCGACAGTTAAAAACATTCAGTACTTC	CASSSTVKNIQYF	.	TRBV7-9	TRBJ2-4	.
TGCGCCAGCAGCTTGGCCGTAGGGGGGGAGACCCAGTACTTC	CASSLAVGGETQYF	.	TRBV5-1	TRBJ2-5	.
TGCGCCAGCAGCTGGGGACAGGGGTTGGCGGAGACCCAGTACTTC	CASSWGQGLAETQYF	TRBD1	TRBV4-3	TRBJ2-5	.
TGTGCCAGCAGCCAAGATCCTTTATGGGGGGGAAGGGGAGATACGCAGTATTTT	CASSQDPLWGGRGDTQYF	TRBD2	TRBV4-2	TRBJ2-3	.
TGTGCCAGCAGCGCAGGCTCCTATAATTCACCCCTCCACTTT	CASSAGSYNSPLHF	.	TRBV2	TRBJ1-6	.
TGCGCCAGCAGTGCAACCAGGGGCCAGCCCCAGCATTTT	CASSATRGQPQHF	.	TRBV5-1	TRBJ1-5	few
TGCGCCAGCAGCTTAATGGTCCAAGAGACCCAGTACTTC	CASSLMVQETQYF	.	TRBV5-1	TRBJ2-5	.
TGTGCCAGCAGCGGACCCATAGCGGGGATGGGGGGCGAGCAGTACTTC	CASSGPIAGMGGEQYF	TRBD2	TRBV9	TRBJ2-7	.
TGCGCCAGCAGCGACAGGGAGGCCGGGGAGCTGTTTTTT	CASSDREAGELFF	.	TRBV10-1	TRBJ2-2	.
TGTGCCAGTAGTCGCGGGGTTCACTATGGCTACACCTTC	CASSRGVHYGYTF	.	TRBV19	TRBJ1-2	.
TGCAGCGGATTGGACGGAAACTCTGGAAACACCATATATTTT	CSGLDGNSGNTIYF	.	TRBV29-1	TRBJ1-3	.
TGTGCCATCAGTGCGGAGTATGAGCAGTTCTTC	CAISAEYEQFF	.	TRBV10-3	TRBJ2-1	.
TGTGCCAGCAGCTTAAGCTCAACTAACCAAGAGACCCAGTACTTC	CASSLSSTNQETQYF	.	TRBV7-3	TRBJ2-5	.
TGTGCCAGCAGTTACCCAGGGGCCGGAGATACGCAGTATTTT	CASSYPGAGDTQYF	.	TRBV28	TRBJ2-3	.
TGTGCCAGCAGTTACTCGAGAGCGGAAGAGACCCAGTACTTC	CASSYSRAEETQYF	.	TRBV6-5	TRBJ2-5	.
TGTGCCAGCAGCTTAGTCCTAGCGGGAGAGACCCAGTACTTC	CASSLVLAGETQYF	TRBD2	TRBV7-2	TRBJ2-5	once
TGTGCCAGCAGCGGGACTGACAGGGACCAGGAAGCTTTCTTT	CASSGTDRDQEAFF	TRBD1	TRBV7-9	TRBJ1-1	once
TGTGCCAGCAGCTATTCCGGGACTAGCGGGACTGGGGAGCTGTTTTTT	CASSYSGTSGTGELFF	TRBD2	TRBV2	TRBJ2-2	.
TGCGCCAGCAGCTTCCAGGGACAGAACACTGAAGCTTTCTTT	CASSFQGQNTEAFF	.	TRBV5-1	TRBJ1-1	.
TGCGCCAGCAGCGTGGGACACATGGAGGAGACCCAGTACTTC	CASSVGHMEETQYF	.	TRBV5-1	TRBJ2-5	.
TGTGCCAGCAGGACGACAGGGATGAACACTGAAGCTTTCTTT	CASRTTGMNTEAFF	TRBD1	TRBV2	TRBJ1-1	.
TGTGCCAGCAGTTCCACAGGGGGCTCTGGAAACACCATATATTTT	CASSSTGGSGNTIYF	TRBD1	TRBV28	TRBJ1-3	.
TGTGCGTCGAGAGTGTCGGGGGGCAGGGATACGCAGTATTTT	CASRVSGGRDTQYF	.	TRBV19	TRBJ2-3	.
TGTGCCAGCAGTCCACCCAGTGGGACAGGGGGCTGGCAGCCCCAGCATTTT	CASSPPSGTGGWQPQHF	TRBD1	TRBV28	TRBJ1-5	.
TGTGCCATCAGTGAGCCACTAGCAGACAGGAAGCAGTTCTTC	CAISEPLADRKQFF	.	TRBV10-3	TRBJ2-1	.